This T cell receptor beta chain was found in a study of blood T cell repertoires in COVID-19. Original analysis: Nucleated cell number was recorded as an estimate derived from reference gene primer amplification. TCRdb keeps only in-frame clones here, not all; method: immunoSEQ multiplex PCR. V, J and clone size are taken as reported in that table, and D and trimming were inferred from the DNA itself. The repertoire consists of approximately 360,000 clones, with around 83% occurring once and the leading ten covering around 5.1%. V was pared by 3 bases and J by 8 bases, with 9 bases of the junction left unmatched. Per the germline V gene, CDR1 is SGDLS and CDR2 is YYNGEE. The CDR3 runs 15 residues.

This clonotype originated in a woman aged 50 to 60 who had recovered from COVID-19. V is TRBV9 and J is TRBJ1-3, with 9 positions matching TRBD1. The sample comprised PBMCs or T cells enriched from blood (not recorded which). In DNA form, the CDR3 reads TGTGCCAGCAGCGCCCACTTGGGACAGGGAGACACCATATATTTT. Its translation: CASSAHLGQGDTIYF.